This T cell receptor (beta chain) was retrieved from a study of early T cells in non-severe SARS-CoV-2 infection. Study background: Unsorted whole-blood RNA was sequenced in bulk, leaving chains unpaired. Study-level results: Comparison of clonotypes with VDJdb favored anti-spike CD8 responses while missing private and CD4 specificities.

Attachment of unique molecular identifiers to individual cDNA molecules was performed. TCRdb fed the 5' RACE reads into MiXCR, producing one record per CDR3 protein. The sample carries some 91,000 distinct CDR3 sequences, about 15% recorded once. With regard to this clonotype: Antigen: not known.

The CDR3 extends over 16 amino acids. Trimming cost V 2 bases and J 3 bases, with 16 bases left between them. The clonotype was recovered from an adult who was a healthcare worker with PCR-confirmed SARS-CoV-2 infection or an uninfected control (not recorded which). The chain employs TRBV12-3 or TRBV12-4 and TRBJ1-2; D remains ambiguous. Sequencing was carried out using whole blood. CDR3 in DNA: TGTGCCAGCAGTTTATGGCGGGAGCTAGTGTACTATGGCTACACCTTC. Its translation: CASSLWRELVYYGYTF.